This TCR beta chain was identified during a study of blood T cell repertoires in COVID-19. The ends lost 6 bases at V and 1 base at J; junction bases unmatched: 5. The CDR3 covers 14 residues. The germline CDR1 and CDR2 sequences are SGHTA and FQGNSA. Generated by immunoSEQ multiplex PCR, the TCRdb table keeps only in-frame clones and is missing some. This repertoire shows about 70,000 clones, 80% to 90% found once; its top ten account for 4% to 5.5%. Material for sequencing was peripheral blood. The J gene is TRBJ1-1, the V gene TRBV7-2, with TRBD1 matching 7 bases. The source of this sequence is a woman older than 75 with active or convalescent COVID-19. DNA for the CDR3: TGTGCCAGCAGGAAGGGACAGACGAACACTGAAGCTTTCTTT. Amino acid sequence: CASRKGQTNTEAFF.